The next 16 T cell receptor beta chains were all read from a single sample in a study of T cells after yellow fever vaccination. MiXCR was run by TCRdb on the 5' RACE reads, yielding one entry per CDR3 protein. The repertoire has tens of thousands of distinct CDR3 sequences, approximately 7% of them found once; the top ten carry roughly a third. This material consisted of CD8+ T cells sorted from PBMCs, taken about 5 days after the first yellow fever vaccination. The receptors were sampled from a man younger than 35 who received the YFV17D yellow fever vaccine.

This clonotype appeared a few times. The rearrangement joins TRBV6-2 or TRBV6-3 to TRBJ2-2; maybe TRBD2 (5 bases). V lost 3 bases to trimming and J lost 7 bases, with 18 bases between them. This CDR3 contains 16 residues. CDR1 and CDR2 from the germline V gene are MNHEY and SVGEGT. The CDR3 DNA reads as TGTGCCAGCAGTTATGGGCCTAATAGCGAAATCGGGGAGCTGTTTTTT. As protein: CASSYGPNSEIGELFF.

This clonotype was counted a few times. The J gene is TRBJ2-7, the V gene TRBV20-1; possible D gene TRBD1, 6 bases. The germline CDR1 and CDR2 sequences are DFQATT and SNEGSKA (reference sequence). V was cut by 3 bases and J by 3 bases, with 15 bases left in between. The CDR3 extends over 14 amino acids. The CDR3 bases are TGCAGTGCTAGTGGGTACAGGGTGGTCTACGAGCAGTACTTC. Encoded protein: CSASGYRVVYEQYF.

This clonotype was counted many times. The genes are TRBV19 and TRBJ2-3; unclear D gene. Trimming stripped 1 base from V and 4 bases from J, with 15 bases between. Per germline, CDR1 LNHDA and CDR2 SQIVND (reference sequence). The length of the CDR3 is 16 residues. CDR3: CASSIVATNGPDTQYF. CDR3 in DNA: TGTGCCAGTAGTATAGTAGCCACAAACGGCCCAGATACGCAGTATTTT.

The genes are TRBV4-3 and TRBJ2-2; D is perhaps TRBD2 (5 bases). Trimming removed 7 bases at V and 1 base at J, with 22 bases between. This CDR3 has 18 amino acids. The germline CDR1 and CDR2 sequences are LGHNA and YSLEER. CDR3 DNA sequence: TGCGCCAGCATCCTCGTTGTGATAGTCGGAGGGAACACCGGGGAGCTGTTTTTT. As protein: CASILVVIVGGNTGELFF.

The CDR3 DNA is TGTGCCAGCAGCGTAGAATGGGCGCCACGGAGTGGGGAGCTGTTTTTT. This codes for CASSVEWAPRSGELFF. This rearrangement joins TRBV9 to TRBJ2-2; D is unclear. The V end lost 0 bases, the J end lost 8 bases, and 17 bases lay between the germline ends. This CDR3 spans 16 amino acids. Germline loops: CDR1 SGDLS, CDR2 YYNGEE. The variable domain in full, with the rest retrieved from reference TRBV9 and TRBJ2-2, is DSGVTQTPKHLITATGQRVTLRCSPRSGDLSVYWYQQSLDQGLQFLIQYYNGEERAKGNILERFSAQQFPDLHSELNLSSLELGDSALYFCASSVEWAPRSGELFFGEGSRLTVL.

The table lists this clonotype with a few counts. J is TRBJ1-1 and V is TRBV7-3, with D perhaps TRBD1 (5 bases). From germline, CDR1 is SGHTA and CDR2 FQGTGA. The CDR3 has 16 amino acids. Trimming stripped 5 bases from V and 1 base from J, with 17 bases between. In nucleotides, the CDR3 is TGTGCCAGCAGCCTTATGACCACAGGACGGAACACTGAAGCTTTCTTT. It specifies CASSLMTTGRNTEAFF.

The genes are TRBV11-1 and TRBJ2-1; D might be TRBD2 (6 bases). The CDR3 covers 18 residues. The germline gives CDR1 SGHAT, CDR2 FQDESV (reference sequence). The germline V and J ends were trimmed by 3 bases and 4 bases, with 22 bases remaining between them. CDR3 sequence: CASSFYPGLSVGYNEQFF. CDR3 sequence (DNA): TGTGCCAGCAGCTTTTACCCGGGACTCTCAGTGGGGTACAATGAGCAGTTCTTC.

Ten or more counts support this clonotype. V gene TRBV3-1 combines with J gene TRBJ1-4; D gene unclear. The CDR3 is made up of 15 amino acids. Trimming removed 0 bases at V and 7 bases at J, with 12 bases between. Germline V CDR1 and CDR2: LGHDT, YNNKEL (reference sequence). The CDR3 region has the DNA TGTGCCAGCAGCCAAGATTCGCAGGATACTGAAAAACTGTTTTTT. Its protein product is CASSQDSQDTEKLFF.

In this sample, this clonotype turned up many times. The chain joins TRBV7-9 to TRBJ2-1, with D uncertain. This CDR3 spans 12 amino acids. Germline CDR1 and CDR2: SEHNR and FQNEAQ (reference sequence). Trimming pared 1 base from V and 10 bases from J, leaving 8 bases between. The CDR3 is CASSLELREQFF. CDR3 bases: TGTGCCAGCAGCTTAGAGCTACGAGAGCAGTTCTTC.

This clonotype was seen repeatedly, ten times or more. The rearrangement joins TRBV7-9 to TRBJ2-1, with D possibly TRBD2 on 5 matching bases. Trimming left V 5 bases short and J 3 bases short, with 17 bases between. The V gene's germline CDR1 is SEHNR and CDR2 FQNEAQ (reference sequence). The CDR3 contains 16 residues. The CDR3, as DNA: TGTGCCAGCAGCACCCGACCTAGCAAGCTCTACAATGAGCAGTTCTTC. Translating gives CASSTRPSKLYNEQFF.

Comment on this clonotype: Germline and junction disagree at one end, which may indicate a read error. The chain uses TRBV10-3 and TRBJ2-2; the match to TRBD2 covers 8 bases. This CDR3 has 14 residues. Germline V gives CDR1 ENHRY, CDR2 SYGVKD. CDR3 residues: CAVGTSIDTGQLFF. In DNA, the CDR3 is TGTGCCGTGGGGACTAGTATCGACACCGGGCAGCTGTTTTTT.

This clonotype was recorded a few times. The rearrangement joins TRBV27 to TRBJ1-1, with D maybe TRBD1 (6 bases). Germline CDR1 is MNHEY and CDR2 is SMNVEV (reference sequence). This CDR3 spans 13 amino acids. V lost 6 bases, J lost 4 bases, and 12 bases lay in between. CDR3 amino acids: CASRGGGRTEAFF. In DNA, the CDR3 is TGTGCCAGCAGGGGGGGGGGCCGCACTGAAGCTTTCTTT.

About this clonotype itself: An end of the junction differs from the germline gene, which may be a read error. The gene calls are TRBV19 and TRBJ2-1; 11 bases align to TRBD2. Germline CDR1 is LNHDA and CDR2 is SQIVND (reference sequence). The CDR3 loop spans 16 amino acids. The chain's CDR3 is CASSIDLLAGGLLSVF. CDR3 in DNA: TGTGCCAGTAGTATAGATCTCCTAGCGGGGGGACTTTTATCGGTCTTC.

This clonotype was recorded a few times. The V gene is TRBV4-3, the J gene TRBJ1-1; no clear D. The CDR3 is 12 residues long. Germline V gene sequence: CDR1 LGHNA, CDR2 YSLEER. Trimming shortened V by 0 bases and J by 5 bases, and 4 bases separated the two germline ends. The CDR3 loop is CASSQDETEAFF. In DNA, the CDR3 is TGCGCCAGCAGCCAAGATGAAACTGAAGCTTTCTTT.

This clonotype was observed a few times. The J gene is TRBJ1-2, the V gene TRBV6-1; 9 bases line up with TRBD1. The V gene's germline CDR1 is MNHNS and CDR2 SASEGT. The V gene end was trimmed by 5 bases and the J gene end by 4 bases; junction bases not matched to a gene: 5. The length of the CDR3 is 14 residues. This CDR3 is CASSRTGEGYGYTF. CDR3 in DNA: TGTGCCAGCAGTAGGACAGGGGAAGGCTATGGCTACACCTTC.

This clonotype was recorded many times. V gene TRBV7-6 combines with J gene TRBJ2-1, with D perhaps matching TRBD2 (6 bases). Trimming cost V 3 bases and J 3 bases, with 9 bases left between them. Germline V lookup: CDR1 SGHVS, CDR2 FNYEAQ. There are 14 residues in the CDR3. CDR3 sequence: CASSFGSGYNEQFF. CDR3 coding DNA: TGTGCCAGCAGCTTTGGTAGCGGCTACAATGAGCAGTTCTTC.